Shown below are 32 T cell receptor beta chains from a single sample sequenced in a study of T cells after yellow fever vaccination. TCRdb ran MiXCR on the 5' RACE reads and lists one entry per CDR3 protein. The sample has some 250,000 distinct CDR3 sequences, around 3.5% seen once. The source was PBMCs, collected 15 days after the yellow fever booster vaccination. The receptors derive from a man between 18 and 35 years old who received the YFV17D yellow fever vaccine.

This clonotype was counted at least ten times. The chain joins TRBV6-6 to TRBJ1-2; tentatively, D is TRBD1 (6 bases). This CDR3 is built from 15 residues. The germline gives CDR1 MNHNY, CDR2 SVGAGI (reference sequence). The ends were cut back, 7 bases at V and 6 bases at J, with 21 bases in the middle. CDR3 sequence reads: CASTDGGGTWNGYTF. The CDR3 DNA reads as TGTGCCAGCACCGACGGAGGGGGGACATGGAATGGCTACACCTTC.

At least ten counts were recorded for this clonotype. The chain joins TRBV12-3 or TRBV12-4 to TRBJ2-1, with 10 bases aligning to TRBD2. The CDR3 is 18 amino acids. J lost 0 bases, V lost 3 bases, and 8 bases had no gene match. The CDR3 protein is CASSFGSGGVSSYNEQFF. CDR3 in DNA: TGTGCCAGCAGTTTTGGGAGCGGGGGGGTCAGCTCCTACAATGAGCAGTTCTTC.

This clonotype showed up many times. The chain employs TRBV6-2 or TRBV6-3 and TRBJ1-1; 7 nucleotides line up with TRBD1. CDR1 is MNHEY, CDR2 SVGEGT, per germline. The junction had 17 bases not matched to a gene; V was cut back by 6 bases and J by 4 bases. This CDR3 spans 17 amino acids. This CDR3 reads CASSYKLGGGLGTEAFF. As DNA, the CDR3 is TGTGCCAGCAGCTACAAACTCGGAGGGGGCTTGGGCACTGAAGCTTTCTTT.

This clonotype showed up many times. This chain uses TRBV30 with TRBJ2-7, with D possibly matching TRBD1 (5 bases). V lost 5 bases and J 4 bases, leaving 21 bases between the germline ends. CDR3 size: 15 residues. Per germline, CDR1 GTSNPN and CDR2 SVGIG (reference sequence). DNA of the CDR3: TGTGCCTGGCAGCCCGGGCAGGGCATCGTTTACGAGCAGTACTTC. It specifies CAWQPGQGIVYEQYF.

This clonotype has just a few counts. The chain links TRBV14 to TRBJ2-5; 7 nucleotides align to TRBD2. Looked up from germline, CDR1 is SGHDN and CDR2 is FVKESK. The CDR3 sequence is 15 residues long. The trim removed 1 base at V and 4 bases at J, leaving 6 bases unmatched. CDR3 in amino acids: CASSQVSGGLETQYF. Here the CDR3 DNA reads TGTGCCAGCAGCCAAGTATCGGGGGGATTAGAGACCCAGTACTTC.

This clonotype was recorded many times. The CDR3 protein is CASSLEDSSTDTQYF. The CDR3 DNA reads as TGCGCCAGCAGCTTGGAAGACTCTAGCACAGATACGCAGTATTTT. The chain recombines TRBV5-1 with TRBJ2-3; D gene ambiguous. CDR3 length: 15 residues. CDR1 and CDR2 from the germline V gene are SGHRS and YFSETQ. Trimming took off 0 bases at V and 0 bases at J, with 8 bases between the two ends.

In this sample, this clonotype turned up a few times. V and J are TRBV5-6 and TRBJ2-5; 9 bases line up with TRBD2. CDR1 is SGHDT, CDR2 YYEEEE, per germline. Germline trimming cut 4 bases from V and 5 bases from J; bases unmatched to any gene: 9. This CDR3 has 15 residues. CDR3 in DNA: TGTGCCAGCAGCAAAACCCTAGCGGGGAGGGAGACCCAGTACTTC. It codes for CASSKTLAGRETQYF.

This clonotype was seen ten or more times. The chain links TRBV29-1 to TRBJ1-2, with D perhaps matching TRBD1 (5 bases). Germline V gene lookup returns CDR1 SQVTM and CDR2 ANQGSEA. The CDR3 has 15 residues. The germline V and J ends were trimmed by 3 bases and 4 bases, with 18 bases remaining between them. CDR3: CSVDSGHLTVYGYTF. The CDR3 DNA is TGCAGCGTTGATTCCGGACACCTGACCGTCTATGGCTACACCTTC.

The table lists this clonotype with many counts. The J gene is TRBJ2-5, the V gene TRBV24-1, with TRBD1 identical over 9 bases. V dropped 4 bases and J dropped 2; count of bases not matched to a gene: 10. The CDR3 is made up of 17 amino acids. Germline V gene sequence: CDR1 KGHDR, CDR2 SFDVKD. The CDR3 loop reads CATSDPGTGLGQETQYF. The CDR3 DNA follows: TGTGCCACCAGTGACCCCGGGACAGGGCTGGGGCAAGAGACCCAGTACTTC.

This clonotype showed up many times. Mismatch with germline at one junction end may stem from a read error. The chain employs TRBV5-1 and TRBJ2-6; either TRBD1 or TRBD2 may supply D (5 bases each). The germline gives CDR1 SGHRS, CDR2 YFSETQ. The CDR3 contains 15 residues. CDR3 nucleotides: TGTGCCAGCAGCTTAGAGGGGTCTGGGGCCAACGTCCTGACTTTC. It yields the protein CASSLEGSGANVLTF.

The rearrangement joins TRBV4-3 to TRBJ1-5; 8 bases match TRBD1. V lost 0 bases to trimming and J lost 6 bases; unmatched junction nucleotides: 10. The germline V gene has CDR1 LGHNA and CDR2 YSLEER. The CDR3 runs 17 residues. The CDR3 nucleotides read TGCGCCAGCAGCCAAGATTGGGGGCAGGGGGCCGGTCAGCCCCAGCATTTT. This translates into CASSQDWGQGAGQPQHF.

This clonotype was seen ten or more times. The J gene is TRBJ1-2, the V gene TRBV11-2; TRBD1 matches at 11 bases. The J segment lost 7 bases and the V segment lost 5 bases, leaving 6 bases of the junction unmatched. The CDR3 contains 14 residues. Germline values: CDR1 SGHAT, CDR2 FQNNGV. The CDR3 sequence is CASSIGQGAAGYTF. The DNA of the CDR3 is TGTGCCAGCAGCATCGGACAGGGGGCGGCTGGCTACACCTTC. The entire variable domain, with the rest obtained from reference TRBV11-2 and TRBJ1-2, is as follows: EAGVAQSPRYKIIEKRQSVAFWCNPISGHATLYWYQQILGQGPKLLIQFQNNGVVDDSQLPKDRFSAERLKGVDSTLKIQPAKLEDSAVYLCASSIGQGAAGYTFGSGTRLTVV.

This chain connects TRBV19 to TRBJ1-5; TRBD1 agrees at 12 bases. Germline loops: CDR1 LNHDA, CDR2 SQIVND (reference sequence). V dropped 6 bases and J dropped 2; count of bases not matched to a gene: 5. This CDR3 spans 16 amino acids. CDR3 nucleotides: TGTGCCAGTAGCCGGGACAGGGGGCGAGGCAATCAGCCCCAGCATTTT. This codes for CASSRDRGRGNQPQHF.

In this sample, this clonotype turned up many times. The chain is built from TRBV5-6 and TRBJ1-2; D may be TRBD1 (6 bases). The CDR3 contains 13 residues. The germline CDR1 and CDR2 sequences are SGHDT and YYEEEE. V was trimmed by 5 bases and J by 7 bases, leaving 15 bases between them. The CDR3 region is CASRPAGGRGYTF. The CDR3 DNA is TGTGCCAGCAGACCGGCCGGGGGCCGTGGCTACACCTTC.

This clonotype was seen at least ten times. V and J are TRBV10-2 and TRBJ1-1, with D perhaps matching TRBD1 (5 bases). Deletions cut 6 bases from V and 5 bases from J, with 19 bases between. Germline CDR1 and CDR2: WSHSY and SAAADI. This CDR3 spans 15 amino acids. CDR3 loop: CASSFSGTQETEAFF. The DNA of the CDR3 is TGCGCCAGCAGCTTTTCCGGGACGCAGGAGACTGAAGCTTTCTTT.

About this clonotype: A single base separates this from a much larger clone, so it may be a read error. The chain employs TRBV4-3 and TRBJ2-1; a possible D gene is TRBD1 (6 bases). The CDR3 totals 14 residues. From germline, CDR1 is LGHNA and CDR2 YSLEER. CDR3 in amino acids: CASCQEQGGRGQFF. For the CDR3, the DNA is TGCGCCAGCTGCCAAGAGCAAGGGGGACGGGGGCAGTTCTTC.

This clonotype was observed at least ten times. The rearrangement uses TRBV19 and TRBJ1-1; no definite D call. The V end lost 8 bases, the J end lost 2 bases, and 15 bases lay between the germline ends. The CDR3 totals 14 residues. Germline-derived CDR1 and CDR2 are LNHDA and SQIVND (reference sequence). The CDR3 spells CASRAVTENTEAFF. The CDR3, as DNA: TGTGCCAGTCGCGCGGTGACGGAAAACACTGAAGCTTTCTTT.

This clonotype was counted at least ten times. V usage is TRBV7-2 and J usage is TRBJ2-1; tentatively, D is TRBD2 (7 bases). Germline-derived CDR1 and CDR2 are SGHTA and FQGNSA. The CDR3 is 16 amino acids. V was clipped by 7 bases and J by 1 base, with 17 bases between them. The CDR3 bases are TGTGCCAGCATTGAGGGGGGGACGGGTTCCTACAATGAGCAGTTCTTC. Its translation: CASIEGGTGSYNEQFF.

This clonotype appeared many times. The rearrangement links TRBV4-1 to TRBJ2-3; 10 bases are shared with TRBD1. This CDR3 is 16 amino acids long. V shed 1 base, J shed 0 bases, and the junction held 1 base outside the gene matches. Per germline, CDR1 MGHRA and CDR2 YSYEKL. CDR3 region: CASSQGGQGSTDTQYF. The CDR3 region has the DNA TGCGCCAGCAGCCAAGGGGGACAGGGGAGCACAGATACGCAGTATTTT.

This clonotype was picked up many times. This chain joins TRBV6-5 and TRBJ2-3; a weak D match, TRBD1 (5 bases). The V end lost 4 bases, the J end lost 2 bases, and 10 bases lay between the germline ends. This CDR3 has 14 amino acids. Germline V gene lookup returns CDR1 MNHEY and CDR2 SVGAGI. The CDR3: CASSLRGTTDTQYF. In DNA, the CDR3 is TGTGCCAGCAGTTTAAGGGGTACCACAGATACGCAGTATTTT.

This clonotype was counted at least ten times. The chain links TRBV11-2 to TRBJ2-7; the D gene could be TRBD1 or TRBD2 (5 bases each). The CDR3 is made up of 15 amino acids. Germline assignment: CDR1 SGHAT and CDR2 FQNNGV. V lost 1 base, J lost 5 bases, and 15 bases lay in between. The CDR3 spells CASSLVAGTGNEQYF. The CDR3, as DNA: TGTGCCAGCAGCTTAGTGGCAGGGACGGGGAACGAGCAGTACTTC.

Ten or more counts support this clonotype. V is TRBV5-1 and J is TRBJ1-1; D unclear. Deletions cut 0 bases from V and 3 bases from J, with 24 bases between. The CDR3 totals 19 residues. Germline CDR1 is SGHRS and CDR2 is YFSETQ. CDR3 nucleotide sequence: TGCGCCAGCAGCTTGGCCCTACGCTCAAGGGCTACGGGAGACACTGAAGCTTTCTTT. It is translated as CASSLALRSRATGDTEAFF.

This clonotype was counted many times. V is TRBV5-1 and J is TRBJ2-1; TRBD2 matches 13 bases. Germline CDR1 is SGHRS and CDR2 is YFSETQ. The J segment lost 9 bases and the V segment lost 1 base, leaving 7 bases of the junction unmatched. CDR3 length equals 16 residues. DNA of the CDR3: TGCGCCAGCAGCTTGCCGACTAGCGGGGGGACTCGTGAGCAGTTCTTC. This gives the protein CASSLPTSGGTREQFF.

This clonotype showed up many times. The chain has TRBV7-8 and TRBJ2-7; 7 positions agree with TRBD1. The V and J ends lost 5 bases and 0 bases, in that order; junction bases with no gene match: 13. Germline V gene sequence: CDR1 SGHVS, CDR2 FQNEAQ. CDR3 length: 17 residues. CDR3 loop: CASSPWTGLKSSYEQYF. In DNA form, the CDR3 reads TGTGCCAGCAGCCCTTGGACAGGCCTGAAGAGCTCCTACGAGCAGTACTTC.

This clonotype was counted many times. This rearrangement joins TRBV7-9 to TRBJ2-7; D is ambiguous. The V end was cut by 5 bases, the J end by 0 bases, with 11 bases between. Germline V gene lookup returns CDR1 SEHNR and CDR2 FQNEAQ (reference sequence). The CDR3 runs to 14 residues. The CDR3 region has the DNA TGTGCCAGCAGCGCGACATCTAGCTCCTACGAGCAGTACTTC. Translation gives CASSATSSSYEQYF.

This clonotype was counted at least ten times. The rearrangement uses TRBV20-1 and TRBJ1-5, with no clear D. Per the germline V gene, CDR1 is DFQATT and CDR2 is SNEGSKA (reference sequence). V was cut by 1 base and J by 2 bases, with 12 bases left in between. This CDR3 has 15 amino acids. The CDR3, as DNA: TGCAGTGCTAGAGGTGGACCGCTGGGCAATCAGCCCCAGCATTTT. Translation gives CSARGGPLGNQPQHF.

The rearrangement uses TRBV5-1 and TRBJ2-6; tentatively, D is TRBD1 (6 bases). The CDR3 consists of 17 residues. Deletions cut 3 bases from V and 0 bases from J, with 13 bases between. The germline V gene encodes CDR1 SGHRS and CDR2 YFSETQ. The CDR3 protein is CASSSTGVTSGANVLTF. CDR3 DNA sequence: TGCGCCAGCAGCTCGACAGGAGTGACCTCTGGGGCCAACGTCCTGACTTTC.

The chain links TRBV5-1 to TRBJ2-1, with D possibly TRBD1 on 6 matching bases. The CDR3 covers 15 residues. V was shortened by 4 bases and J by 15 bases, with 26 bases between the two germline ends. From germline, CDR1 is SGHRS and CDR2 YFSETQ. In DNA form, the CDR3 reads TGCGCCAGCAGCCCAGCAGGGGTCACCTACAATGAGGTGTTCTTC. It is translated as CASSPAGVTYNEVFF.

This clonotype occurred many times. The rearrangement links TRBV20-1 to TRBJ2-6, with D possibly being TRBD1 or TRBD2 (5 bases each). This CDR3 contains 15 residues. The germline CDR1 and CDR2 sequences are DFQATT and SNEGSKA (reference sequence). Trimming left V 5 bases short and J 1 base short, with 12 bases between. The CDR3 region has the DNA TGCAGTGCTGGGACGCCTTCTTCTGGGGCCAACGTCCTGACTTTC. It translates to CSAGTPSSGANVLTF.

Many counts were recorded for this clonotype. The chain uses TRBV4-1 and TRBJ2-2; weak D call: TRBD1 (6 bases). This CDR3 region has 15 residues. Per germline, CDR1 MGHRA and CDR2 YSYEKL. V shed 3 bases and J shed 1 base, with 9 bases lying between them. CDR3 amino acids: CASSQGAKNTGELFF. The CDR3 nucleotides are TGCGCCAGCAGCCAGGGGGCTAAGAACACCGGGGAGCTGTTTTTT.

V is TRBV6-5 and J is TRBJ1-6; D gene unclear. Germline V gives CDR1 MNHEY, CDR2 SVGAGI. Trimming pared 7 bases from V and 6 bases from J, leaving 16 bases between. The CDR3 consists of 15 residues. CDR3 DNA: TGTGCCAGCACCCAAAGAGGCAGCTTTAATTCACCCCTCCACTTT. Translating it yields CASTQRGSFNSPLHF.

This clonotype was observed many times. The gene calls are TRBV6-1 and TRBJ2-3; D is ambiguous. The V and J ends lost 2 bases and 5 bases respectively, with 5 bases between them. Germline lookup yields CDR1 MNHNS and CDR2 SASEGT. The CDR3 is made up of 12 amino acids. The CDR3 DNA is TGTGCCAGCAGTGAATGGGAAGATACGCAGTATTTT. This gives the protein CASSEWEDTQYF.